What follows are 2 T cell receptor beta chains derived from one specimen sequenced in a study of blood T cells in healthy people across ages. For the second PCR, which ran for about 6 to 12 cycles, a sample-barcoded 5' primer and a J-beta primer mix were used. TCRdb fed the 5' RACE reads into MiXCR, producing one record per CDR3 protein. The table includes 1,500,000 or so distinct CDR3 sequences, about 45% detected once. The sample comprised blood. These receptor sequences come from a woman aged 18-35 years in good health.

V is TRBV9 and J is TRBJ2-5; possibly TRBD1 or TRBD2 for D (5 bases each). CDR1 is SGDLS, CDR2 YYNGEE, per germline. V was shortened by 4 bases and J by 11 bases, with 21 bases between the two germline ends. The CDR3 spans 14 residues. The CDR3 DNA reads TGTGCCAGCAGCCCCCACGGGGCAGAGGATGAGCAGTACTTC. Translation: CASSPHGAEDEQYF.

This chain connects TRBV20-1 to TRBJ1-5, with D unresolved. Trimming removed 5 bases from V and 0 bases from J, with 14 bases in between. The CDR3 extends over 15 amino acids. CDR1 is DFQATT and CDR2 is SNEGSKA in the germline V gene (reference sequence). The CDR3, as DNA: TGCAGTGCTCCCGCGGACGGCAATAGCAATCAGCCCCAGCATTTT. Its translation is CSAPADGNSNQPQHF.